These T cell receptor beta chains were read from a single sample in a study of CD8 T cells in ankylosing spondylitis. TCRdb used MiXCR to reprocess the 5' RACE reads, holding one entry per CDR3 protein. Of approximately 220,000 distinct CDR3 sequences listed, roughly 24% were seen once; the top ten hold 5% to 7.5%. Sequencing used blood, either unsorted or a sorted T cell fraction (not recorded which). These receptors originate from a male donor with ankylosing spondylitis or in good health (not recorded which). The CDR3 runs from the conserved cysteine through the conserved F or W. D genes are given only for firm matches. Part of the rows lack a size; the others show once, few, many or a class for expanded clones.

v_call	d_call	clone_size	j_call	cdr3_aa	cdr3_nt
TRBV11-2	.	.	TRBJ1-2	CASSTRRASSNYGYTF	TGTGCCAGCAGCACTCGTAGGGCCTCTTCTAACTATGGCTACACCTTC
TRBV20-1	TRBD2	.	TRBJ2-3	CSARDGLAEYF	TGCAGTGCTAGGGACGGGCTAGCGGAGTATTTT
TRBV12-3/TRBV12-4	.	many	TRBJ2-1	CASSFGSVRGNEQFF	TGTGCCAGCAGTTTCGGGTCAGTCCGGGGCAATGAGCAGTTCTTC
TRBV20-1	.	few	TRBJ2-2	CSAGVRHGGTGELFF	TGCAGTGCGGGGGTCCGACACGGGGGCACCGGGGAGCTGTTTTTT
TRBV5-1	.	many	TRBJ2-7	CASSDRTSYEQYF	TGCGCCAGCAGCGACAGGACCTCCTACGAGCAGTACTTC
TRBV12-3/TRBV12-4	TRBD2	many	TRBJ2-3	CASSRLAISPDTQYF	TGTGCCAGCAGTCGACTAGCGATTAGCCCAGATACGCAGTATTTT
TRBV4-1	.	many	TRBJ2-1	CASSQDPRWGEQFF	TGCGCCAGCAGCCAAGATCCCAGGTGGGGCGAGCAGTTCTTC
TRBV20-1	.	few	TRBJ2-3	CSAYPRADTQYF	TGCAGTGCCTACCCGAGGGCAGATACGCAGTATTTT
TRBV5-1	.	.	TRBJ2-7	CASSLKGPNYEQYF	TGCGCCAGCAGCCTGAAGGGGCCTAACTACGAGCAGTACTTC
TRBV12-3/TRBV12-4	.	many	TRBJ2-1	CAITDSRSYNEQFF	TGTGCCATCACTGACAGCCGCTCCTACAATGAGCAGTTCTTC
TRBV29-1	.	.	TRBJ2-1	CSVDRPGVGEQFF	TGCAGCGTTGATCGGCCGGGGGTTGGTGAGCAGTTCTTC
TRBV18	.	.	TRBJ2-1	CASSPQLVEQFF	TGTGCCAGCTCACCACAGCTAGTCGAGCAGTTCTTC
TRBV7-6	.	.	TRBJ2-7	CASSLGDRWAEQYF	TGTGCCAGCAGCTTAGGAGATCGATGGGCCGAGCAGTACTTC
TRBV20-1	.	many	TRBJ1-1	CSARAPVPEEAFF	TGCAGTGCTAGAGCCCCAGTTCCGGAGGAAGCTTTCTTT
TRBV20-1	TRBD1	.	TRBJ2-2	CSASTGGITGELFF	TGCAGTGCTAGCACAGGGGGCATCACCGGGGAGCTGTTTTTT
TRBV5-1	TRBD2	many	TRBJ2-1	CASIGGVNNEQFF	TGCGCCAGCATCGGGGGGGTCAACAATGAGCAGTTCTTC
TRBV12-3/TRBV12-4	.	many	TRBJ1-6	CASRLQGESYNSPLHF	TGTGCCAGCAGACTACAGGGAGAGTCCTATAATTCACCCCTCCACTTT
TRBV6-1	.	few	TRBJ1-1	CASRRTQNTEAFF	TGTGCCAGCAGAAGGACACAGAACACTGAAGCTTTCTTT
TRBV27	TRBD2	many	TRBJ2-1	CASSSSGGGGNEQFF	TGTGCCAGCAGCTCATCTGGCGGGGGGGGCAATGAGCAGTTCTTC
TRBV29-1	.	many	TRBJ2-1	CSVDRSTDNEQFF	TGCAGCGTTGACAGGTCTACCGACAATGAGCAGTTCTTC
TRBV29-1	.	.	TRBJ1-1	CSVGGNGNTEAFF	TGCAGCGTTGGAGGGAATGGAAACACTGAAGCTTTCTTT
TRBV12-3/TRBV12-4	.	.	TRBJ2-5	CASSLRGGIQETQYF	TGTGCCAGCAGTTTGAGGGGGGGCATCCAAGAGACCCAGTACTTC
TRBV20-1	.	.	TRBJ1-3	CSASLGGSGNTIYF	TGCAGTGCTAGTTTGGGGGGCTCTGGAAACACCATATATTTT
TRBV12-3/TRBV12-4	.	many	TRBJ2-5	CASSWGQETQYF	TGTGCCAGCAGTTGGGGGCAAGAGACCCAGTACTTC
TRBV20-1	.	few	TRBJ1-1	CSARDMGQRGAFF	TGCAGTGCTAGAGATATGGGTCAACGTGGAGCTTTCTTT
TRBV2	TRBD1	few	TRBJ1-1	CASGQQGAGTEAFF	TGTGCCAGCGGGCAACAGGGGGCCGGCACTGAAGCTTTCTTT
TRBV20-1	.	.	TRBJ2-7	CSARVPTRGRGSSSYEQYF	TGCAGTGCTAGAGTTCCAACCCGGGGACGGGGATCGAGCTCCTACGAGCAGTACTTC
TRBV25-1	TRBD2	few	TRBJ2-1	CASSPSGRNNEQFF	TGTGCCAGCAGTCCCAGCGGGAGAAACAATGAGCAGTTCTTC
TRBV12-3/TRBV12-4	.	many	TRBJ2-4	CASRGGQSVIQYF	TGTGCCAGCAGGGGAGGACAGTCTGTCATTCAGTACTTC
TRBV6-1	.	many	TRBJ1-2	CASRPGGNYGYTF	TGTGCCAGCCGGCCTGGAGGGAACTATGGCTACACCTTC
TRBV27	.	many	TRBJ2-5	CASSPLGETQYF	TGTGCCAGCAGTCCCCTTGGCGAGACCCAGTACTTC
TRBV29-1	.	few	TRBJ2-1	CSVDGNPVNEQFF	TGCAGCGTTGACGGGAATCCAGTCAATGAGCAGTTCTTC
TRBV5-5	.	.	TRBJ1-2	CAISPGGLYGYTF	TGTGCCATCAGCCCCGGGGGGCTCTATGGCTACACCTTC
TRBV7-3	.	many	TRBJ2-1	CASSLSGQHNEQFF	TGTGCCAGCAGCCTATCGGGACAACATAATGAGCAGTTCTTC
TRBV11-2	.	many	TRBJ2-3	CASSRPQTTSFLLTDTQYF	TGTGCCAGCAGCCGACCGCAGACGACTAGTTTTCTCCTCACAGATACGCAGTATTTT
TRBV11-2	.	.	TRBJ2-2	CASSLSAGNTGELFF	TGTGCCAGCAGCTTGTCAGCGGGGAACACCGGGGAGCTGTTTTTT
TRBV18	.	.	TRBJ2-1	CASSFPGNNEQFF	TGTGCCAGCTCGTTCCCTGGGAACAATGAGCAGTTCTTC
TRBV9	TRBD2	many	TRBJ2-1	CASSVATLAGYNEQFF	TGTGCCAGCAGCGTAGCAACGCTAGCGGGCTACAATGAGCAGTTCTTC
TRBV10-3	.	.	TRBJ2-7	CAITRGLDYEQYF	TGTGCCATCACGAGGGGACTTGACTACGAGCAGTACTTC
TRBV9	.	.	TRBJ2-2	CASSVSAGELFF	TGTGCCAGCAGCGTAAGTGCCGGGGAGCTGTTTTTT